The 7 T cell receptor beta chains below all came from one sample that was sequenced in a study of T cell clonotyping in hematopoietic cell transplantation. Data came from immunoSEQ multiplex PCR; TCRdb stores just in-frame clones and leaves some out. The sample lists 9,000 to 13,000 clones; roughly 71% were seen once. This specimen was PBMCs, taken 30 days after allogeneic stem cell transplant. These receptor sequences come from a female patient in her 40s who had an allogeneic stem cell transplant from a related donor, so T cells may come from the graft donor. Some clones in this sample may be carry-over from other donors' samples.

This clone was seen only a few times. This rearrangement joins TRBV11-2 to TRBJ2-5; 9 bases are shared with TRBD2. In germline, CDR1 is SGHAT, CDR2 FQNNGV. This CDR3 contains 15 residues. V lost 4 bases and J lost 5; bases outside the gene matches: 8. The chain's CDR3 is CASSSPAGGWETQYF. As DNA, the CDR3 is TGTGCCAGCAGCTCTCCAGCGGGAGGATGGGAGACCCAGTACTTC.

J is TRBJ2-7 and V is TRBV7-2; TRBD2 matches at 9 bases. Germline loops: CDR1 SGHTA, CDR2 FQGNSA. This CDR3 spans 17 amino acids. The V segment lost 0 bases and the J segment 4 bases; nucleotides outside the gene matches: 10. The chain's CDR3 is CASSLAVRREGLYEQYF. The CDR3, as DNA: TGTGCCAGCAGCTTAGCTGTGAGGCGGGAGGGCCTTTACGAGCAGTACTTC.

The chain uses TRBV29-1 and TRBJ2-1; 8 bases are a match to TRBD2. Germline trimming cut 3 bases from V and 8 bases from J; bases unmatched to any gene: 6. CDR3 size: 13 residues. Germline loops: CDR1 SQVTM, CDR2 ANQGSEA. The CDR3 sequence is CSVDGAGDYEQFF. The CDR3 region has the DNA TGCAGCGTTGATGGAGCGGGAGACTATGAGCAGTTCTTC.

The chain is built from TRBV5-5 and TRBJ1-1, with 9 bases matching TRBD1. Germline-derived CDR1 and CDR2 are SGHKS and YYEKEE (reference sequence). The length of the CDR3 is 14 residues. The V segment lost 3 bases and the J segment 4 bases; nucleotides outside the gene matches: 4. This CDR3 is CASSYRGLVTEAFF. CDR3 sequence (DNA): TGTGCCAGCAGCTACAGGGGGCTGGTCACTGAAGCTTTCTTT. Drawing the rest from reference TRBV5-5 and TRBJ1-1, the complete variable domain is DAGVTQSPTHLIKTRGQQVTLRCSPISGHKSVSWYQQVLGQGPQFIFQYYEKEERGRGNFPDRFSARQFPNYSSELNVNALLLGDSALYLCASSYRGLVTEAFFGQGTRLTVV.

The gene calls are TRBV7-8 and TRBJ2-3; D gene ambiguous. Trimming pared 5 bases from V and 2 bases from J, leaving 14 bases between. The CDR3 covers 15 residues. Germline CDR1 SGHVS, CDR2 FQNEAQ. The CDR3 nucleotides read TGTGCCAGCAGCATAGAGATAGCTACCACAGATACGCAGTATTTT. It yields the protein CASSIEIATTDTQYF.

This clone was counted once. This chain links TRBV11-2 with TRBJ1-1, with D unclear. The germline CDR1 and CDR2 sequences are SGHAT and FQNNGV. CDR3 length: 17 amino acids. Between the trimmed V and J ends, which lost 1 base and 0 bases, there was a span of 15 bases. The CDR3 DNA reads TGTGCCAGCAGCTTAGGGGTCGACTTAGTCATGAACACTGAAGCTTTCTTT. This encodes CASSLGVDLVMNTEAFF. Full variable domain (outside the CDR3, taken from reference TRBV11-2 and TRBJ1-1): EAGVAQSPRYKIIEKRQSVAFWCNPISGHATLYWYQQILGQGPKLLIQFQNNGVVDDSQLPKDRFSAERLKGVDSTLKIQPAKLEDSAVYLCASSLGVDLVMNTEAFFGQGTRLTVV.

The gene calls are TRBV23-1 and TRBJ1-2; the D gene is possibly TRBD1 (6 bases). TRBV23-1 is annotated as an ORF whose role is uncertain. V was clipped by 8 bases and J by 8 bases, with 15 bases between them. The CDR3 is made up of 12 amino acids. CDR3 sequence: CASGRGGSGYTF. CDR3 bases: TGCGCCAGCGGGAGAGGGGGGAGCGGCTACACCTTC.